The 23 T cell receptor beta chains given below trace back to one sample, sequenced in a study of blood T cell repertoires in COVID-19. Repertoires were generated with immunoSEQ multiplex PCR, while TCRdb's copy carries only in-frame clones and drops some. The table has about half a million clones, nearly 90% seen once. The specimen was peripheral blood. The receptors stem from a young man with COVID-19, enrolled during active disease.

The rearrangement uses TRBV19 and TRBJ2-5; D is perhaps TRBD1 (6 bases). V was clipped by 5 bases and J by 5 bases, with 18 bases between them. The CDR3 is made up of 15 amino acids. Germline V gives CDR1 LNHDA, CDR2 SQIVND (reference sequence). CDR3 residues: CASSSSTRQEETQYF. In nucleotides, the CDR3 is TGTGCCAGTAGTTCCTCGACCCGACAGGAGGAGACCCAGTACTTC.

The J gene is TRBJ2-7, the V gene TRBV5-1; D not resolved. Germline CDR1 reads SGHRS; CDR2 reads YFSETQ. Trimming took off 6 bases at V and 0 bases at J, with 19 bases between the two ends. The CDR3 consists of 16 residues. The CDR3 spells CASTGEWQRNSYEQYF. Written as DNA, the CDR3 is TGCGCCAGCACCGGTGAGTGGCAGAGGAACTCCTACGAGCAGTACTTC.

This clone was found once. The CDR3 sequence: CASSLTAGTADTQYF. For the CDR3, the DNA is TGTGCCAGCAGCTTAACGGCGGGAACAGCAGATACGCAGTATTTT. V usage is TRBV7-3 and J usage is TRBJ2-3, with TRBD2 as a possible D gene (6 bases). Germline V gene lookup returns CDR1 SGHTA and CDR2 FQGTGA. V lost 0 bases to trimming and J lost 4 bases, with 11 bases between them. The CDR3 is 15 amino acids.

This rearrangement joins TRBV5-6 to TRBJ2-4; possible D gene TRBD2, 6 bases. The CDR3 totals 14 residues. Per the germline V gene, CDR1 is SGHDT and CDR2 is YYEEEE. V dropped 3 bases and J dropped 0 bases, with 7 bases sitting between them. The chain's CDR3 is CASSSGLAKNIQYF. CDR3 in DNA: TGTGCCAGCAGCTCGGGACTAGCCAAAAACATTCAGTACTTC. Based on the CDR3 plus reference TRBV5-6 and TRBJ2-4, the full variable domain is DAGVTQSPTHLIKTRGQQVTLRCSPKSGHDTVSWYQQALGQGPQFIFQYYEEEERQRGNFPDRFSGHQFPNYSSELNVNALLLGDSALYLCASSSGLAKNIQYFGAGTRLSVL.

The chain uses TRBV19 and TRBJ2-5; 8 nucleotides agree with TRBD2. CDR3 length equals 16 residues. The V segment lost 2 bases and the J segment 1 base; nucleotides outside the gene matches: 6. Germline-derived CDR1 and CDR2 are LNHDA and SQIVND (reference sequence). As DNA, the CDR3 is TGTGCCAGTAGTATAAGAGCTAGCGGGTTCCAAGAGACCCAGTACTTC. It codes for CASSIRASGFQETQYF.

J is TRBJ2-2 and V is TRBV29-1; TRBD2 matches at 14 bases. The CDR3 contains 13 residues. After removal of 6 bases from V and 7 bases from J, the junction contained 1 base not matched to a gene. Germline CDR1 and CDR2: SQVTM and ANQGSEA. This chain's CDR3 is CSVGTSGSGELFF. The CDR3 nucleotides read TGCAGCGTGGGGACTAGCGGGAGCGGGGAGCTGTTTTTT.

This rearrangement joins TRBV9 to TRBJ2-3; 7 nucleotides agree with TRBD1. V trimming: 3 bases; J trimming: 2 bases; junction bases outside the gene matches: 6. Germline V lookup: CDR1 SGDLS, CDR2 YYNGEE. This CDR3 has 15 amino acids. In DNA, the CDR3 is TGTGCCAGCAGCGAGTCCGGGACAGACACAGATACGCAGTATTTT. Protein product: CASSESGTDTDTQYF.

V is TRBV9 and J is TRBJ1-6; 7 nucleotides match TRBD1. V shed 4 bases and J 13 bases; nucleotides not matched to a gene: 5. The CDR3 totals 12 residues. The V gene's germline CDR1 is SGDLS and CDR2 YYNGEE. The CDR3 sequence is CASSTQGFPLHF. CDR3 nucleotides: TGTGCCAGCAGCACACAGGGGTTCCCCCTCCACTTT.

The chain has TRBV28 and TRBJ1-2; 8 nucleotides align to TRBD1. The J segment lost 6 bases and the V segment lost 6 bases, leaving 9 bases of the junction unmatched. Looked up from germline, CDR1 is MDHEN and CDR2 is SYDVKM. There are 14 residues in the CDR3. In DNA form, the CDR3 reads TGTGCCAGCAGCTTTACAGGGGGAGTTAATGGCTACACCTTC. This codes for CASSFTGGVNGYTF.

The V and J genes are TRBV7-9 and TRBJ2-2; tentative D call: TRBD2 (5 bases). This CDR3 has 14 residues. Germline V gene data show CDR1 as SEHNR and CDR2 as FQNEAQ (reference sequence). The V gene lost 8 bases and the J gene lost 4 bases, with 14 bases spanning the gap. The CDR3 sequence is CASSGTSVTGELFF. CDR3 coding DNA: TGTGCCAGCTCCGGCACTAGTGTCACCGGGGAGCTGTTTTTT. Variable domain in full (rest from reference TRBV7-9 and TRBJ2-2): DTGVSQNPRHKITKRGQNVTFRCDPISEHNRLYWYRQTLGQGPEFLTYFQNEAQLEKSRLLSDRFSAERPKGSFSTLEIQRTEQGDSAMYLCASSGTSVTGELFFGEGSRLTVL.

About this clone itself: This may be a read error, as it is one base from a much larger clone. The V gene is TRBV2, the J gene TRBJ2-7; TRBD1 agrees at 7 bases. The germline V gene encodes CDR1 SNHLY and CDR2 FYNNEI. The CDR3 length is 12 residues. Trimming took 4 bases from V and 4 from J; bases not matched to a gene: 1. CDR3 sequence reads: CASSAQGYEQYF. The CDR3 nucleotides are TGTGCCAGCAGTGCACAGGGGTACGAGCAGTACTTC.

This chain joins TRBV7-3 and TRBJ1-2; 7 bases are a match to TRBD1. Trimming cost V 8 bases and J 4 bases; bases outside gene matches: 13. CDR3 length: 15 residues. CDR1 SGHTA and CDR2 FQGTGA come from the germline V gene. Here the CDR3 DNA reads TGTGCCAGCGCCCCAAATAGTAGGGGGCCCTATGGCTACACCTTC. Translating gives CASAPNSRGPYGYTF.

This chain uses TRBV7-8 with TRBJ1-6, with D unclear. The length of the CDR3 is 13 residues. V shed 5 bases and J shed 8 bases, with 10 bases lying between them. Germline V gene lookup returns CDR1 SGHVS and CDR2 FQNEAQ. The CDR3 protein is CASSLLIDSPLHF. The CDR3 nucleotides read TGTGCCAGCAGCCTACTGATTGATTCACCCCTCCACTTT.

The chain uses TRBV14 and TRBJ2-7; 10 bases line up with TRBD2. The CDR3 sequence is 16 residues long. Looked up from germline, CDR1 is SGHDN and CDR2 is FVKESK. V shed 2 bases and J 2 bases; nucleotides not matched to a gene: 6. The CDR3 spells CASSQTTSGRAYEQYF. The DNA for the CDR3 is TGTGCCAGCAGCCAAACGACTAGCGGGCGAGCCTACGAGCAGTACTTC. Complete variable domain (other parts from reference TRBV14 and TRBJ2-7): EAGVTQFPSHSVIEKGQTVTLRCDPISGHDNLYWYRRVMGKEIKFLLHFVKESKQDESGMPNNRFLAERTGGTYSTLKVQPAELEDSGVYFCASSQTTSGRAYEQYFGPGTRLTVT.

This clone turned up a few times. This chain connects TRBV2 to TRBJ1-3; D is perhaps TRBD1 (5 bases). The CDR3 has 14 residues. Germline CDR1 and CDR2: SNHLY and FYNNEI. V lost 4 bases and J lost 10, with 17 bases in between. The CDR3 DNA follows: TGTGCCAGCAGTGGAACAGGTTATAGTGAAACCATATATTTT. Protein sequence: CASSGTGYSETIYF.

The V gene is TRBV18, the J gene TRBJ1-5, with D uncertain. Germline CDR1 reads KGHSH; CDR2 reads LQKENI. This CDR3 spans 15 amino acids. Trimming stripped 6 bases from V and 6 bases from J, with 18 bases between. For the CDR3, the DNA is TGTGCCAGCTCCCTCCTAGGAGGTGACGGTCAGCCCCAGCATTTT. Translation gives CASSLLGGDGQPQHF.

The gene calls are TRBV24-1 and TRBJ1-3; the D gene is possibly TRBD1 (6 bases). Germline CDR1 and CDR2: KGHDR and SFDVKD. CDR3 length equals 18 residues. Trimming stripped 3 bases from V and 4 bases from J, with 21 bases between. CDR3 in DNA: TGTGCCACCAGTGATCCCACCCGGCGGGGGCCATCGGGAAACACCATATATTTT. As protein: CATSDPTRRGPSGNTIYF.

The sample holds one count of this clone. CDR3 amino acids: CATSRETALSTDTQYF. CDR3 nucleotides: TGTGCCACCAGCAGAGAGACAGCTCTTAGCACAGATACGCAGTATTTT. The chain has TRBV15 and TRBJ2-3, with a possible D match to TRBD1 (5 bases). The germline CDR1 and CDR2 sequences are LNHNV and YYDKDF (reference sequence). The CDR3 is 16 amino acids. V shed 0 bases and J shed 0 bases, with 10 bases lying between them.

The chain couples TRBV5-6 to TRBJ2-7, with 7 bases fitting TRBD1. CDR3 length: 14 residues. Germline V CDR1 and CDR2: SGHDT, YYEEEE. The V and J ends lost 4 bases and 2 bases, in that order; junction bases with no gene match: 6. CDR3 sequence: CASSKPGQTYEQYF. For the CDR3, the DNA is TGTGCCAGCAGCAAACCGGGACAGACCTACGAGCAGTACTTC.

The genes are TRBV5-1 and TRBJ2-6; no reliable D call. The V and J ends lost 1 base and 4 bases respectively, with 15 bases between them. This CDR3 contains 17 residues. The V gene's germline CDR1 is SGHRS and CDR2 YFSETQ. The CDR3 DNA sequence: TGCGCCAGCAGCTTGCGAGTCCAGGCGTCCGGGGCCAACGTCCTGACTTTC. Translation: CASSLRVQASGANVLTF.

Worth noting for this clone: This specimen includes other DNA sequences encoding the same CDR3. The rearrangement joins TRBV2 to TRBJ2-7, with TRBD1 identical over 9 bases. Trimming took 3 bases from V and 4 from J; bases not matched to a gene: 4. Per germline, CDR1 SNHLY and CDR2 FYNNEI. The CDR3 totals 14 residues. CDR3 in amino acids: CASSDPGQGYEQYF. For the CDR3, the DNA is TGTGCCAGCAGTGATCCGGGACAGGGATACGAGCAGTACTTC.

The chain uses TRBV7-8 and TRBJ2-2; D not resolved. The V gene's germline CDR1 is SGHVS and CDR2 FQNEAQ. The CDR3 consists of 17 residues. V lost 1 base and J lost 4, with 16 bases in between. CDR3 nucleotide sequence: TGTGCCAGCAGCTTAGTACGGGTGTCAGTCCGCACCGGGGAGCTGTTTTTT. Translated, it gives CASSLVRVSVRTGELFF.

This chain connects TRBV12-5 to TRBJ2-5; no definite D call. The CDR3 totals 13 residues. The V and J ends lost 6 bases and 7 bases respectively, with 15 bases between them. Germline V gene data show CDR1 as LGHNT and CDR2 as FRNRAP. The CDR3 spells CASGLPLPSTQYF. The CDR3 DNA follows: TGTGCTAGTGGCCTTCCCCTACCCTCGACCCAGTACTTC.